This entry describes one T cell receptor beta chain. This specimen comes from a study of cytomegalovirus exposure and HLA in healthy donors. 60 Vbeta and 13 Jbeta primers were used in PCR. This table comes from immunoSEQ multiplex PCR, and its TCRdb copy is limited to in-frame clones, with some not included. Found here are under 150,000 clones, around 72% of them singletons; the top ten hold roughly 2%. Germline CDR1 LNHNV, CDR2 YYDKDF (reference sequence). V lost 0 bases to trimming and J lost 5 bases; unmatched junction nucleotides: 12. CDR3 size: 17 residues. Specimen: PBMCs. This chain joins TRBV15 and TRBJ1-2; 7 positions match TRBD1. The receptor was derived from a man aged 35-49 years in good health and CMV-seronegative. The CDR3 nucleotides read TGTGCCACCAGCAGAGACCTAGACAGGGCACGAATTTATGGCTACACCTTC. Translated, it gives CATSRDLDRARIYGYTF.